Sequencing of this T cell receptor (beta chain) was carried out in a study of regulatory T cells in long-lasting Graves disease. Overall study findings and caveats: Peripheral blood was the sole material, not thyroid tissue.

As regards this clonotype: The antigen is unknown.

Germline V gene lookup returns CDR1 SGHDT and CDR2 YYEEEE. V lost 0 bases and J lost 7, with 8 bases in between. The CDR3 has 14 amino acids. In building TCR beta libraries, iRepertoire HTBI primers were used together with Arm-PCR of CDR3 regions. In the source study's methods: Segment identification across samples yielded roughly 62 TRBV and 14 to 15 TRBJ segments. TCRdb reprocessed the multiplex PCR reads via MiXCR and lists one record per CDR3 protein. TCRdb, not the original authors, processed these V and J calls. The data show hundreds of thousands of distinct CDR3 sequences, about 16% seen once. Time point denoted: newly diagnosed GD, antithyroid drugs for less than 3 months. Making the TCR library involved RNA that had been extracted from PBMCs. It was by American Thyroid Association guidelines that Graves' disease was diagnosed. The sample was also reused in another study, on T cells in Graves' hyperthyroidism and ophthalmopathy. That work contributes: Lactation, pregnancy, other autoimmune disease or uncontrolled infection led to exclusion of patients.

The rearrangement links TRBV5-6 to TRBJ1-6; D unclear. The sequencing here drew on peripheral blood mononuclear cells (PBMCs), taken at new diagnosis, from a patient treated with antithyroid drugs. The sequence came from a woman aged 30 to 39 with Graves disease. Here the CDR3 reads CASSLVDVNSPLHF. The CDR3 region has the DNA TGTGCCAGCAGCTTGGTCGACGTGAATTCACCCCTCCACTTT.